These 7 T cell receptor beta chains came from one sample sequenced in a study of OX40 agonist ivuxolimab in advanced cancers. Sequencing was performed with immunoSEQ multiplex PCR; in TCRdb, only in-frame clones are kept and a portion is missing. The sample lists around 44,000 clones; around 86% were seen once. The sequencing here drew on CD4+ or CD8+ T cells sorted from blood, taken in a trial of the OX40 agonist ivuxolimab. All receptors derive from an adult with an advanced solid tumor such as melanoma, head and neck, liver or kidney cancer.

The rearrangement uses TRBV11-3 and TRBJ2-1, with a possible D match to TRBD2 (5 bases). CDR3 size: 13 residues. V lost 4 bases and J 5 bases, leaving 9 bases between the germline ends. CDR1 is SGHNT, CDR2 YENEEA, per germline. The CDR3 nucleotides read TGTGCCAGCAGCTGGACTGGGGACAATGAGCAGTTCTTC. This translates into CASSWTGDNEQFF.

This clone was seen once. The CDR3 protein is CASSLDGARGEAFF. DNA for the CDR3: TGTGCCAGCAGCCTCGATGGGGCGCGGGGGGAAGCTTTCTTT. V is TRBV7-3 and J is TRBJ1-1; perhaps TRBD1 as D (5 bases). V lost 5 bases, J lost 8 bases, and 18 bases lay in between. Germline V gene data show CDR1 as SGHTA and CDR2 as FQGTGA. The CDR3 covers 14 residues.

The count of this clone is one. The V and J genes are TRBV9 and TRBJ1-2; 9 bases map to TRBD1. Germline CDR1 and CDR2: SGDLS and YYNGEE. J was trimmed by 4 bases and V by 0 bases; bases with no gene match: 10. The CDR3 sequence is 17 residues long. The CDR3 bases are TGTGCCAGCAGCGTAGGGGGTTGGGACAGGGAGGCCTATGGCTACACCTTC. It specifies CASSVGGWDREAYGYTF.

This clone showed up just once. The chain employs TRBV6-4 and TRBJ2-1; 7 bases agree with TRBD1. From germline, CDR1 is MRHNA and CDR2 SNTAGT. The junction had 7 bases not matched to a gene; V was cut back by 6 bases and J by 8 bases. The CDR3 is 13 amino acids. The CDR3 reads CASRKQGSDEQFF. The CDR3 nucleotides read TGTGCCAGCAGAAAACAGGGGTCGGATGAGCAGTTCTTC.

The gene calls are TRBV7-3 and TRBJ2-1; TRBD2 might be the D (6 bases). V dropped 1 base and J dropped 12 bases, with 19 bases sitting between them. There are 15 residues in the CDR3. Germline V lookup: CDR1 SGHTA, CDR2 FQGTGA. The CDR3 here is CASSLMGGVNERQFF. In nucleotides, the CDR3 is TGTGCCAGCAGCTTAATGGGGGGAGTCAATGAGCGGCAGTTCTTC.

V gene TRBV29-1 combines with J gene TRBJ1-1; TRBD1 aligns across 8 bases. The germline V gene encodes CDR1 SQVTM and CDR2 ANQGSEA. J was trimmed by 8 bases and V by 6 bases; bases with no gene match: 14. The CDR3 runs 14 residues. CDR3 loop: CSVRPTGESGEAFF. DNA for the CDR3: TGCAGCGTCCGCCCGACAGGGGAGAGTGGCGAAGCTTTCTTT.

This chain joins TRBV6-6 and TRBJ1-5; D is ambiguous. The CDR3 consists of 12 residues. Germline V gene data show CDR1 as MNHNY and CDR2 as SVGAGI (reference sequence). Trimming removed 6 bases at V and 9 bases at J, with 12 bases between. The CDR3 sequence: CASRLGLGPQHF. The DNA for the CDR3 is TGTGCCAGCAGGCTGGGCCTCGGGCCCCAGCATTTT.